This is a list of T cell receptor beta chains from one sample in a study of immune heterogeneity within non-small cell lung tumors. TCRdb used MiXCR to reprocess the multiplex PCR reads, holding one entry per CDR3 protein. The data hold some 30,000 distinct CDR3 sequences, with around 28% observed a single time. The sequenced sample was lung tumor tissue. All receptors derive from a man between 35 and 55 years old with non-small cell lung cancer. Both conserved end residues are part of each CDR3. D genes are given only for firm matches. Expanded clones are given a class, and other clones once, few, many or no size at all.

TRBJ2-2 | TRBV9 | . | . | CASTRATNTGELFF | TGTGCCAGCACCCGGGCGACGAACACCGGGGAGCTGTTTTTT
TRBJ1-2 | TRBV6-4 | many | . | CASTPDEYSAGGYTF | TGTGCCAGTACCCCGGACGAGTACAGCGCGGGCGGCTACACCTTC
TRBJ2-7 | TRBV19 | many | TRBD2 | CASSIRTSGSAFYEQYF | TGTGCCAGTAGTATACGAACTAGCGGGAGTGCCTTCTACGAGCAGTACTTC
TRBJ2-7 | TRBV4-1 | . | . | CASSQDDKRYSYEQCF | TGCGCCAGCAGCCAAGATGATAAGCGTTACTCCTACGAGCAGTGCTTC
TRBJ1-2 | TRBV20-1 | . | TRBD1 | CSARDRGATYGYTF | TGCAGTGCTAGAGACAGGGGGGCGACTTATGGCTACACCTTC
TRBJ2-3 | TRBV5-1 | . | . | CASSTASTDTQYF | TGCGCCAGCAGCACGGCCAGCACAGATACGCAGTATTTT
TRBJ1-1 | TRBV4-2 | few | . | CASSQGRGNTEAFF | TGTGCCAGCAGCCAAGGGAGAGGGAACACTGAAGCTTTCTTT
TRBJ2-1 | TRBV11-3 | few | . | CASSQSSYNEQFF | TGTGCCAGCAGCCAGAGCTCCTACAATGAGCAGTTCTTC
TRBJ1-1 | TRBV30 | . | . | CAWGPLTGNTEAFF | TGTGCCTGGGGCCCCCTTACAGGGAACACTGAAGCTTTCTTT
TRBJ1-2 | TRBV20-1 | few | . | CSAEGPGYGYTF | TGCAGTGCAGAGGGACCGGGGTATGGCTACACCTTC
TRBJ1-4 | TRBV5-1 | few | . | CASSLAGVRGGDAEKLFF | TGCGCCAGCAGCTTGGCCGGGGTTCGGGGCGGGGACGCGGAAAAACTGTTTTTT
TRBJ2-3 | TRBV6-2/TRBV6-3 | . | . | CASSYSVLGDTQYF | TGTGCCAGCAGTTACAGCGTCCTGGGAGATACGCAGTATTTT
TRBJ2-5 | TRBV2 | . | TRBD1 | CASTGTGEKTQYF | TGTGCCAGCACTGGGACAGGGGAAAAGACCCAGTACTTC
TRBJ1-6 | TRBV30 | many | . | CAWSVDSPLHF | TGTGCCTGGAGTGTGGATTCACCCCTCCACTTT
TRBJ2-5 | TRBV7-3 | few | . | CASSLAYQETQYF | TGTGCCAGCAGCTTGGCCTACCAAGAGACCCAGTACTTC
TRBJ1-2 | TRBV3-1 | . | . | CASSGARPVIATF | TGTGCCAGCAGCGGAGCACGCCCCGTGATAGCCACCTTC
TRBJ2-2 | TRBV27 | few | TRBD1 | CATRDRGRPGELFF | TGTGCCACCAGGGACAGGGGGCGACCCGGGGAGCTGTTTTTT
TRBJ2-7 | TRBV7-9 | . | TRBD1 | CASSSGDRGYEQYF | TGTGCCAGCAGCTCGGGGGACAGGGGCTACGAGCAGTACTTC
TRBJ1-2 | TRBV6-1 | . | . | CASINSGHGYVYTF | TGTGCCAGCATCAACTCGGGGCACGGCTATGTCTACACCTTC
TRBJ2-3 | TRBV10-3 | many | TRBD2 | CAITTSGSTDTQYF | TGTGCCATCACGACTAGCGGGAGCACAGATACGCAGTATTTT
TRBJ2-3 | TRBV6-2/TRBV6-3 | . | TRBD2 | CASTRTSGRGNTQYF | TGTGCCAGCACAAGAACTAGCGGGAGGGGAAATACGCAGTATTTT
TRBJ2-7 | TRBV28 | . | . | CASSREGYEQYF | TGTGCCAGCAGCCGTGAGGGATACGAGCAGTACTTC
TRBJ2-7 | TRBV11-3 | many | . | CASSSTGEQYF | TGTGCCAGCAGCTCCACCGGCGAGCAGTACTTC
TRBJ1-1 | TRBV16 | many | TRBD1 | CASSQSTGTGSEAFF | TGTGCCAGCAGCCAATCGACGGGGACAGGATCTGAAGCTTTCTTT
TRBJ1-3 | TRBV20-1 | many | . | CSARDHVDTIYF | TGCAGTGCTAGAGATCATGTGGACACCATATATTTT
TRBJ2-1 | TRBV5-1 | . | TRBD1 | CASSPGQVDYNEQFF | TGCGCCAGCAGCCCGGGACAGGTGGATTACAATGAGCAGTTCTTC
TRBJ1-2 | TRBV10-2 | . | . | CASSPQHGYTF | TGCGCCAGCAGCCCCCAGCATGGCTACACCTTC
TRBJ1-6 | TRBV25-1 | many | TRBD1 | CASSDPRTGGNSPLHF | TGTGCCAGCAGTGACCCAAGGACAGGGGGTAATTCACCCCTCCACTTT
TRBJ1-4 | TRBV28 | many | TRBD1 | CASSRPMGMTGGSPATNEKLFF | TGTGCCAGCAGTAGACCAATGGGGATGACAGGGGGAAGCCCTGCAACTAATGAAAAACTGTTTTTT
TRBJ2-4 | TRBV4-1 | . | . | CASSRQLLAKNIQYF | TGCGCCAGCAGCAGACAACTACTAGCCAAAAACATTCAGTACTTC
TRBJ2-1 | TRBV5-1 | few | TRBD1 | CASSLQGAPYNEQFF | TGCGCCAGCAGCTTACAGGGGGCGCCTTACAATGAGCAGTTCTTC
TRBJ1-2 | TRBV6-2/TRBV6-3 | many | TRBD1 | CASRGQGIFYGYTF | TGTGCCAGCAGAGGACAGGGTATATTCTATGGCTACACCTTC
TRBJ2-7 | TRBV27 | . | . | CASTKEYPGNSYEQYF | TGTGCCAGCACTAAAGAGTATCCCGGCAACTCCTACGAGCAGTACTTC
TRBJ1-6 | TRBV20-1 | many | . | CSARTGPTDSPLHF | TGCAGTGCCCGGACGGGACCCACGGATTCACCCCTCCACTTT
TRBJ2-6 | TRBV6-1 | . | . | CASSPSSGANVLTF | TGTGCCAGCTCCCCTAGCTCTGGGGCCAACGTCCTGACTTTC
TRBJ1-6 | TRBV12-5 | many | TRBD1 | CASGFGTDNSPLHF | TGTGCTAGTGGTTTTGGGACAGATAATTCACCCCTCCACTTT
TRBJ1-1 | TRBV27 | . | . | CASSLSRNTEAFF | TGTGCCAGCAGTTTATCGAGGAACACTGAAGCTTTCTTT
TRBJ2-7 | TRBV7-8 | . | TRBD1 | CASSPGAGGIYEQYF | TGTGCCAGCAGCCCCGGGGCAGGGGGCATCTACGAGCAGTACTTC
TRBJ1-1 | TRBV3-1 | few | . | CASSHPSTEAFF | TGTGCCAGCAGCCATCCCAGCACTGAAGCTTTCTTT
TRBJ2-5 | TRBV11-2 | many | . | CASSLGVASTRETQYF | TGTGCCAGCAGCTTAGGGGTAGCGTCCACCAGGGAGACCCAGTACTTC
TRBJ2-2 | TRBV29-1 | few | . | CSVLRGGGELFF | TGCAGCGTTCTACGGGGTGGCGGGGAGCTGTTTTTT
TRBJ2-7 | TRBV6-5 | many | TRBD2 | CASSYSMSGTRAYEQYF | TGTGCCAGCAGTTACTCGATGTCAGGGACTAGAGCTTACGAGCAGTACTTC
TRBJ1-5 | TRBV12-3/TRBV12-4 | many | . | CASSVRGNRQPQHF | TGTGCCAGCAGCGTTAGAGGTAATCGTCAGCCCCAGCATTTT
TRBJ2-1 | TRBV14 | . | TRBD1 | CASSQGTGISSNEQFF | TGTGCCAGCAGCCAGGGGACAGGGATATCTAGTAATGAGCAGTTCTTC
TRBJ2-7 | TRBV10-3 | few | . | CAISDRTRSYEQYF | TGTGCCATCAGTGACCGGACTCGCTCCTACGAGCAGTACTTC
TRBJ1-3 | TRBV4-1 | few | . | CASSPRQISSGNTIYF | TGCGCCAGCAGCCCCAGACAGATCAGCTCTGGAAACACCATATATTTT
TRBJ1-2 | TRBV5-1 | many | TRBD1 | CASSPATGSGYTF | TGCGCCAGCAGCCCTGCGACAGGGTCCGGCTACACCTTC
TRBJ2-2 | TRBV11-3 | . | . | CASSLDTPKTVELFF | TGTGCCAGCAGCTTAGATACCCCGAAAACCGTGGAGCTGTTTTTT
TRBJ1-5 | TRBV6-1 | . | . | CASRGSWDQPQNF | TGTGCCAGCAGGGGTTCCTGGGATCAGCCCCAGAATTTT
TRBJ1-2 | TRBV4-1 | many | TRBD1 | CASSQVGDRAYGYTF | TGCGCCAGCAGCCAAGTAGGGGACAGGGCCTATGGCTACACCTTC